A single T cell receptor beta chain is shown here with its context. Its antigen is currently unknown. This record belongs to a study of cytomegalovirus exposure and HLA in healthy donors. Whole-study findings and limits: A likely sequencing artifact accounted for one observed cluster of highly shared sequence variants.

PCR employed 60 Vbeta and 13 Jbeta primers. Only in-frame clones appear in the TCRdb table, and some are missing; sequencing was by immunoSEQ multiplex PCR. Among around 100,000 clones listed, around 81% were seen once. This CDR3 region has 13 residues. V lost 5 bases and J lost 5, with 12 bases in between. Germline CDR1 and CDR2: SEHNR and FQNEAQ (reference sequence). The receptor was derived from a female donor in good health and CMV-seropositive. The V and J genes are TRBV7-9 and TRBJ1-2; D is ambiguous. Sequences were obtained from PBMCs. The CDR3 loop is CASSPGSIYGYTF. The CDR3 DNA sequence: TGTGCCAGCAGCCCGGGGTCAATATATGGCTACACCTTC.